Listed here are 23 T cell receptor beta chains from one sample, sequenced in a study of shared clonotypes between healthy human individuals. The repertoire was sequenced with immunoSEQ multiplex PCR; TCRdb's copy has only in-frame clones and lacks some. The top ten clones hold 0.3% to 0.45% of a sample with 2 million to 2.5 million clones, 85% to 95% of them seen once. Sequences were obtained from naive CD4+ T cells from PBMCs. Subset defined: CD45RA+ positively selected. These receptors originate from a man younger than 35 in good health. Some clones in this sample may be carry-over from other donors' samples.

The chain has TRBV5-6 and TRBJ1-1; D not resolved. This CDR3 is built from 12 residues. Germline V CDR1 and CDR2: SGHDT, YYEEEE. V lost 5 bases, J lost 9 bases, and 14 bases lay in between. This CDR3 reads CASRYAESQAFF. CDR3 nucleotide sequence: TGTGCCAGCAGATACGCGGAGAGCCAAGCTTTCTTT.

The rearrangement uses TRBV30 and TRBJ2-2, with a possible D match to TRBD1 (5 bases). CDR1 is GTSNPN, CDR2 SVGIG, per germline (reference sequence). V was pared by 0 bases and J by 0 bases, with 11 bases between. The length of the CDR3 is 16 residues. The CDR3 protein is CAWSVKGIPNTGELFF. DNA for the CDR3: TGTGCCTGGAGTGTAAAGGGGATCCCGAACACCGGGGAGCTGTTTTTT.

This clone appeared a single time. This chain connects TRBV5-1 to TRBJ2-3; 7 bases map to TRBD2. The germline V gene encodes CDR1 SGHRS and CDR2 YFSETQ. The CDR3 consists of 20 residues. Unmatched junction bases numbered 17, after V lost 0 bases and J lost 1 base. CDR3 sequence: CASSLAGWLAVDGGTDTQYF. Written as DNA, the CDR3 is TGCGCCAGCAGCTTGGCCGGCTGGCTAGCGGTCGACGGGGGCACAGATACGCAGTATTTT.

This clone was recorded once. The chain couples TRBV7-8 to TRBJ1-2, with D hard to call. The CDR3 length is 13 residues. V was clipped by 5 bases and J by 1 base, with 8 bases between them. Germline loops: CDR1 SGHVS, CDR2 FQNEAQ. The CDR3 sequence is CASSLADNYGYTF. The CDR3 DNA is TGTGCCAGCAGCCTTGCGGATAACTATGGCTACACCTTC. Filled out from reference TRBV7-8 and TRBJ1-2, the complete variable domain reads GAGVSQSPRYKVAKRGQDVALRCDPISGHVSLFWYQQALGQGPEFLTYFQNEAQLDKSGLPSDRFFAERPEGSVSTLKIQRTQQEDSAVYLCASSLADNYGYTFGSGTRLTVV.

The gene calls are TRBV21-1 and TRBJ1-4; the table assigns TRBD1, which was not confirmed against the DNA. TRBV21-1 is listed as a pseudogene. CDR3 length: 17 amino acids. The CDR3 region is CASSPKRGLRTNEKLFF. CDR3 in DNA: TGTGCCAGCAGCCCTAAGAGGGGGCTGAGGACTAATGAAAAACTGTTTTTT.

The V gene is TRBV19, the J gene TRBJ2-7; 9 nucleotides align to TRBD1. V was pared by 1 base and J by 3 bases, with 4 bases of the junction left unmatched. This CDR3 region has 15 residues. Germline V gene lookup returns CDR1 LNHDA and CDR2 SQIVND (reference sequence). The CDR3 DNA reads TGTGCCAGTAGTATAGCGACAGGGGGTTACTACGAGCAGTACTTC. This sequence encodes CASSIATGGYYEQYF.

Worth noting for this clone: Other DNA sequences in this sample translate to the same CDR3. For the CDR3, the DNA is TGTGCCAGCAGTTTAGGGGGTCTGAACACTGAAGCTTTCTTT. Translating gives CASSLGGLNTEAFF. The V gene is TRBV28, the J gene TRBJ1-1, with a possible D match to TRBD1 (5 bases). This CDR3 comprises 14 residues. Germline V gene data show CDR1 as MDHEN and CDR2 as SYDVKM. Trimming took 2 bases from V and 0 from J, leaving 7 bases between them.

The chain recombines TRBV28 with TRBJ1-3, with D unclear. V lost 2 bases to trimming and J lost 8 bases, with 10 bases between them. Germline CDR1 reads MDHEN; CDR2 reads SYDVKM. This CDR3 has 13 residues. Here the CDR3 DNA reads TGTGCCAGCAGTTTAACGCTCGGGGACACCATATATTTT. Encoded protein: CASSLTLGDTIYF.

This chain connects TRBV11-2 to TRBJ2-2; TRBD2 agrees at 14 bases. J gave up 6 bases and V 5 bases, and 5 bases lay outside the gene matches. The CDR3 is 16 residues long. Germline V gene sequence: CDR1 SGHAT, CDR2 FQNNGV. The DNA for the CDR3 is TGTGCCAGCAGCCCGGGACTAGCGGGAGCCCCCGGGGAGCTGTTTTTT. Protein sequence: CASSPGLAGAPGELFF.

The chain links TRBV14 to TRBJ2-6; no definite D call. The CDR3 loop spans 15 amino acids. V dropped 5 bases and J dropped 2 bases, with 10 bases sitting between them. Germline V gene sequence: CDR1 SGHDN, CDR2 FVKESK. The CDR3 DNA sequence: TGTGCCAGCAGCAAAGCGTTTCCTGGGGCCAACGTCCTGACTTTC. Translation: CASSKAFPGANVLTF.

This clone was recorded once. The chain employs TRBV7-9 and TRBJ1-2; 8 nucleotides line up with TRBD1. Per germline, CDR1 SEHNR and CDR2 FQNEAQ (reference sequence). Trimming removed 3 bases from V and 2 bases from J; junction bases left unmatched: 5. The CDR3 length is 15 residues. The CDR3 DNA is TGTGCCAGCAGCTTGCTCCGGGACAGGAACTATGGCTACACCTTC. This sequence encodes CASSLLRDRNYGYTF.

This chain joins TRBV7-9 and TRBJ2-5; 9 bases agree with TRBD1. Trimming at V came to 4 bases and at J to 2 bases, leaving 5 bases not matched to a gene. The V gene's germline CDR1 is SEHNR and CDR2 FQNEAQ (reference sequence). The CDR3 is made up of 15 amino acids. The DNA of the CDR3 is TGTGCCAGCAGCTCACCGGGACAGGGTCAAGAGACCCAGTACTTC. Encoded protein: CASSSPGQGQETQYF.

The chain uses TRBV27 and TRBJ2-1; D not certain. V was shortened by 5 bases and J by 7 bases, with 21 bases between the two germline ends. CDR3 size: 16 residues. Germline V CDR1 and CDR2: MNHEY, SMNVEV (reference sequence). The CDR3 region has the DNA TGTGCCAGCAGTCCCCAACTCTCGGCCAGTCCGAATGAGCAGTTCTTC. This gives the protein CASSPQLSASPNEQFF.

V and J are TRBV19 and TRBJ2-5; the D is unclear. The germline V gene encodes CDR1 LNHDA and CDR2 SQIVND (reference sequence). This CDR3 has 13 residues. Trimming stripped 2 bases from V and 2 bases from J, with 6 bases between. This CDR3 is CASSITQQETQYF. CDR3 sequence (DNA): TGTGCCAGTAGTATAACGCAGCAAGAGACCCAGTACTTC.

The CDR3 reads CASRGEQLWGGYTF. CDR3 nucleotides: TGTGCCAGCAGGGGAGAGCAACTCTGGGGTGGCTACACCTTC. The chain recombines TRBV5-8 with TRBJ1-2; D remains ambiguous. Trimming left V 5 bases short and J 7 bases short, with 18 bases between. The CDR3 extends over 14 amino acids. Germline assignment: CDR1 SGHTS and CDR2 YDEGEE.

This clone has only one observation. V gene TRBV4-1 combines with J gene TRBJ2-3; the match to TRBD2 covers 10 bases. Germline V gives CDR1 MGHRA, CDR2 YSYEKL. The junction had 10 bases not matched to a gene; V was cut back by 6 bases and J by 4 bases. The CDR3 is made up of 16 amino acids. The CDR3 sequence is CASRSLTSGTPDTQYF. The CDR3 DNA reads TGCGCCAGCAGATCACTTACTAGCGGGACTCCAGATACGCAGTATTTT.

The CDR3 coding sequence is TGCGCCAGCAGCTTAACAGGGGGCCAGTACACTGAAGCTTTCTTT. Encoded protein: CASSLTGGQYTEAFF. V gene TRBV5-1 combines with J gene TRBJ1-1, with TRBD1 matching 9 bases. V lost 2 bases and J lost 3; bases outside the gene matches: 5. CDR3 length equals 15 residues. Germline V gene data show CDR1 as SGHRS and CDR2 as YFSETQ. The full variable domain, completed using reference TRBV5-1 and TRBJ1-1, is KAGVTQTPRYLIKTRGQQVTLSCSPISGHRSVSWYQQTPGQGLQFLFEYFSETQRNKGNFPGRFSGRQFSNSRSEMNVSTLELGDSALYLCASSLTGGQYTEAFFGQGTRLTVV.

CDR3 loop: CASSQEPPLGGRDEKLFF. For the CDR3, the DNA is TGTGCCAGCAGCCAAGAACCCCCGCTAGGGGGGCGGGATGAAAAACTGTTTTTT. The rearrangement links TRBV4-2 to TRBJ1-4; possibly TRBD1 for D (6 bases). Germline V gives CDR1 LGHNA, CDR2 YNFKEQ. Trimming took off 0 bases at V and 6 bases at J, with 20 bases between the two ends. The CDR3 runs 18 residues.

As for this clone: The same CDR3 also results from other DNA sequences found in this sample. This chain links TRBV5-1 with TRBJ2-3, with 16 bases lining up with TRBD2. The junction had 4 bases not matched to a gene; V was cut back by 4 bases and J by 5 bases. This CDR3 comprises 16 residues. Germline values: CDR1 SGHRS, CDR2 YFSETQ. The CDR3 DNA reads TGCGCCAGCAGCCCAGGGACTAGCGGGAGGGGAGATACGCAGTATTTT. Amino acids: CASSPGTSGRGDTQYF.

The genes are TRBV5-1 and TRBJ2-1, with 11 nucleotides matching TRBD2. This CDR3 has 17 residues. The V gene's germline CDR1 is SGHRS and CDR2 YFSETQ. The J segment lost 0 bases and the V segment lost 4 bases, leaving 6 bases of the junction unmatched. CDR3 loop: CASSPATSGSSYNEQFF. For the CDR3, the DNA is TGCGCCAGCAGCCCGGCTACTAGCGGGAGCTCCTACAATGAGCAGTTCTTC. Full variable domain (outside the CDR3, taken from reference TRBV5-1 and TRBJ2-1): KAGVTQTPRYLIKTRGQQVTLSCSPISGHRSVSWYQQTPGQGLQFLFEYFSETQRNKGNFPGRFSGRQFSNSRSEMNVSTLELGDSALYLCASSPATSGSSYNEQFFGPGTRLTVL.

The chain employs TRBV11-2 and TRBJ1-3, with D unclear. The CDR3 sequence is 14 residues long. In germline, CDR1 is SGHAT, CDR2 FQNNGV. Trimming took 2 bases from V and 4 from J, leaving 9 bases between them. CDR3 sequence (DNA): TGTGCCAGCAGCTTAATTCGGGGAGGAAACACCATATATTTT. Encoded protein: CASSLIRGGNTIYF.

The rearrangement uses TRBV6-5 and TRBJ2-1; 9 positions match TRBD1. This CDR3 region has 15 residues. The junction had 6 bases not matched to a gene; V was cut back by 2 bases and J by 7 bases. Germline assignment: CDR1 MNHEY and CDR2 SVGAGI. The CDR3 DNA sequence: TGTGCCAGCAGTTACCGGGGACAGGGATGGAATGAGCAGTTCTTC. The encoded protein is CASSYRGQGWNEQFF.

The chain links TRBV30 to TRBJ1-1, with D unclear. V was clipped by 7 bases and J by 3 bases, with 9 bases between them. This CDR3 contains 11 residues. Germline CDR1 is GTSNPN and CDR2 is SVGIG (reference sequence). CDR3 nucleotide sequence: TGTGCCTTGCACAGATACACTGAAGCTTTCTTT. Translating gives CALHRYTEAFF.